This T cell receptor beta chain was recorded in a study of lymphopenia after photon versus proton radiotherapy. Overall study results and limits: Proton therapy kept repertoires fairly stable, unlike photons, which gained effector/memory cells. After lymphocyte nadir, photon-treated repertoires showed oligoclonal expansion, especially CD8+ Temra. Better survival with proton therapy was suggested as possible, not demonstrated.

In regard to this clone: Its antigen is still unknown.

The trim removed 7 bases at V and 0 bases at J, leaving 6 bases unmatched. Looked up from germline, CDR1 is SGHAT and CDR2 is FQNNGV. The CDR3 runs 16 residues. Profiled with immunoSEQ multiplex PCR; TCRdb holds only in-frame clones, not every one. The sample contains about 65,000 clones, over 80% of which appear only once. The material was peripheral blood, obtained from a patient treated with proton-based radiotherapy. The sequence derives from a man older than 75 with esophageal cancer. V usage is TRBV11-2 and J usage is TRBJ1-3, with 10 positions matching TRBD1. In nucleotides, the CDR3 is TGTGCCAGCATCGGGACAGGGGCTTACTCTGGAAACACCATATATTTT. Translation: CASIGTGAYSGNTIYF.